A single sample gave rise to the 26 T cell receptor beta chains below, sequenced in a study of shared clonotypes between healthy human individuals. Repertoires were generated with immunoSEQ multiplex PCR, while TCRdb's copy carries only in-frame clones and drops some. The sample lists about 560,000 clones; around three quarters were seen once. Sequenced input: PBMCs. Source of these receptors: a woman aged 40 to 50 in good health. Some clones in this sample may be carry-over from other donors' samples.

A remark on this clone: This is likely an artifact of a read error, given a far larger clone one base away. The chain carries TRBV7-3 and TRBJ2-6; D is ambiguous. This CDR3 is 15 amino acids long. In germline, CDR1 is SGHTA, CDR2 FQGTGA. Trimming pared 5 bases from V and 0 bases from J, leaving 8 bases between. This chain's CDR3 is CASSPASSGANVLTF. In DNA, the CDR3 is TGTGCCAGCAGCCCCGCCAGCTCTGGGGCCAACGTCCTGACTTTC.

V and J are TRBV27 and TRBJ2-2; D remains unclear. Germline-derived CDR1 and CDR2 are MNHEY and SMNVEV (reference sequence). The CDR3 covers 15 residues. V lost 2 bases and J lost 1, with 8 bases in between. CDR3 residues: CASSLVSLNTGELFF. The CDR3 nucleotides read TGTGCCAGCAGTTTAGTATCCCTGAACACCGGGGAGCTGTTTTTT.

With regard to this clone: A single base is all that separates this from a far larger clone, so a read error is likely. The chain joins TRBV27 to TRBJ1-2, with TRBD1 identical over 7 bases. This CDR3 spans 12 amino acids. Unmatched junction bases numbered 5, after V lost 9 bases and J lost 4 bases. Per germline, CDR1 MNHEY and CDR2 SMNVEV (reference sequence). The CDR3 loop is CASPGQSYGYTF. The CDR3 DNA is TGTGCCAGTCCGGGACAGAGCTATGGCTACACCTTC.

The chain has TRBV6-1 and TRBJ2-1, with TRBD2 identical over 13 bases. V lost 2 bases, J lost 0 bases, and 10 bases stayed unmatched. This CDR3 spans 20 amino acids. Germline V CDR1 and CDR2: MNHNS, SASEGT. The CDR3 is CASSEWGTSGMMSSYNEQFF. Here the CDR3 DNA reads TGTGCCAGCAGTGAATGGGGGACTAGCGGGATGATGAGCTCCTACAATGAGCAGTTCTTC.

The chain employs TRBV6-4 and TRBJ2-3; the match to TRBD2 covers 11 bases. This CDR3 has 16 residues. The germline V gene encodes CDR1 MRHNA and CDR2 SNTAGT. V dropped 0 bases and J dropped 5; count of bases not matched to a gene: 4. The CDR3 region has the DNA TGTGCCAGCAGTGACTCAACTAGCGGGAGTATAGATACGCAGTATTTT. Amino acids: CASSDSTSGSIDTQYF.

The V and J genes are TRBV11-2 and TRBJ1-2; TRBD1 is a possible D gene (6 bases). V was clipped by 5 bases and J by 3 bases, with 19 bases between them. CDR3 length equals 16 residues. CDR1 and CDR2 (germline): SGHAT, FQNNGV. The CDR3 spells CASSTHLAGADYGYTF. CDR3 nucleotide sequence: TGTGCCAGCAGCACCCACCTAGCGGGGGCCGACTATGGCTACACCTTC.

On this clone: This is likely an artifact of a read error, given a far larger clone one base away. The chain joins TRBV2 to TRBJ1-2; TRBD1 might be the D (5 bases). Deletions cut 6 bases from V and 8 bases from J, with 16 bases between. Per germline, CDR1 SNHLY and CDR2 FYNNEI. This CDR3 is 13 amino acids long. Here the CDR3 DNA reads TGTGCCAGCAGACCTCAGGCAGGGCAAGGCTACACCTTC. Translated, it gives CASRPQAGQGYTF.

The chain employs TRBV7-9 and TRBJ1-5; the D gene is possibly TRBD1 (5 bases). Trimming shortened V by 5 bases and J by 6 bases, and 20 bases separated the two germline ends. From germline, CDR1 is SEHNR and CDR2 FQNEAQ (reference sequence). CDR3 length: 16 residues. The CDR3 spells CASSPDGGGNLQPQHF. The CDR3 coding sequence is TGTGCCAGCAGCCCAGACGGGGGGGGTAATCTTCAGCCCCAGCATTTT. Variable domain in full (rest from reference TRBV7-9 and TRBJ1-5): DTGVSQNPRHKITKRGQNVTFRCDPISEHNRLYWYRQTLGQGPEFLTYFQNEAQLEKSRLLSDRFSAERPKGSFSTLEIQRTEQGDSAMYLCASSPDGGGNLQPQHFGDGTRLSIL.

This clone was detected a few times. The CDR3 DNA follows: TGTGCCAGCAGCTTAAGCGGGCCTGGGGGCGAGACCCAGTACTTC. Residues: CASSLSGPGGETQYF. V and J are TRBV11-2 and TRBJ2-5; TRBD1 or TRBD2 may be the D gene (6 bases each). The germline gives CDR1 SGHAT, CDR2 FQNNGV. With 2 bases removed from V and 5 bases from J, the gap between germline ends came to 15 bases. The CDR3 is 15 amino acids.

The CDR3 region has the DNA TGTGCCAGCACCAAACTCTTAGGGAGACATAAAGGAACTCAGCCCCAGCATTTT. Translating it yields CASTKLLGRHKGTQPQHF. The gene calls are TRBV25-1 and TRBJ1-5; D is unresolved. Looked up from germline, CDR1 is MGHDK and CDR2 is SYGVNS. V was clipped by 7 bases and J by 6 bases, with 28 bases between them. The CDR3 runs to 18 residues.

The rearrangement joins TRBV9 to TRBJ2-3; TRBD2 matches at 12 bases. CDR3 length equals 17 residues. In germline, CDR1 is SGDLS, CDR2 YYNGEE. Losses at the gene ends were 4 bases for V and 3 bases for J; bases not matched to a gene: 9. The CDR3 is CASSPGRLAGVTDTQYF. The CDR3 nucleotides are TGTGCCAGCAGCCCGGGAAGACTAGCGGGAGTTACAGATACGCAGTATTTT.

In its sample, this clone was seen many times. The chain combines TRBV9 with TRBJ2-1; D ambiguous. Trimming took 0 bases from V and 4 from J, leaving 11 bases between them. CDR1 is SGDLS, CDR2 YYNGEE, per germline. CDR3 length: 15 residues. CDR3: CASSVGGMQYNEQFF. The CDR3 DNA sequence: TGTGCCAGCAGCGTAGGTGGGATGCAGTACAATGAGCAGTTCTTC.

The chain couples TRBV27 to TRBJ2-2, with D possibly matching TRBD2 (6 bases). Trimming left V 6 bases short and J 3 bases short, with 11 bases between. Germline values: CDR1 MNHEY, CDR2 SMNVEV (reference sequence). The CDR3 extends over 14 amino acids. For the CDR3, the DNA is TGTGCCAGCAGGAGCCGGGACTACACCGGGGAGCTGTTTTTT. It specifies CASRSRDYTGELFF.

The rearrangement uses TRBV28 and TRBJ2-7; 8 nucleotides agree with TRBD1. Trimming at V came to 6 bases and at J to 0 bases, leaving 7 bases not matched to a gene. This CDR3 spans 15 amino acids. CDR1 is MDHEN and CDR2 is SYDVKM in the germline V gene. CDR3 coding DNA: TGTGCCAGCAGAGACCGGGACAGGTTCTCCTACGAGCAGTACTTC. Amino acids: CASRDRDRFSYEQYF.

The CDR3 loop is CAWSQWHTGELFF. CDR3 coding DNA: TGTGCCTGGAGTCAGTGGCACACCGGGGAGCTGTTTTTT. V and J are TRBV30 and TRBJ2-2, with D hard to call. This CDR3 spans 13 amino acids. V was pared by 2 bases and J by 3 bases, with 7 bases between. The V gene's germline CDR1 is GTSNPN and CDR2 SVGIG (reference sequence).

The CDR3 loop is CASSVGPGLAAYNEQFF. CDR3 coding DNA: TGCGCCAGCAGCGTTGGCCCCGGACTAGCTGCCTACAATGAGCAGTTCTTC. J is TRBJ2-1 and V is TRBV5-1; 8 nucleotides align to TRBD2. The CDR3 contains 17 residues. Unmatched junction bases numbered 11, after V lost 4 bases and J lost 2 bases. Germline V CDR1 and CDR2: SGHRS, YFSETQ.

V usage is TRBV6-4 and J usage is TRBJ2-7, with 13 bases that match TRBD2. After removal of 9 bases from V and 4 bases from J, the junction contained 9 bases not matched to a gene. The CDR3 is 15 amino acids. Germline CDR1 and CDR2: MRHNA and SNTAGT. The CDR3 DNA follows: TGTGCCAGAGGGACTAGCGGGAACAGGGGGTACGAGCAGTACTTC. It is translated as CARGTSGNRGYEQYF.

To note about this clone: A far bigger clonotype differs at one base, so this is likely a read error. This is likely a read error, given that the CDR3 carries no conserved phenylalanine or tryptophan at its end. The chain uses TRBV29-1 and TRBJ1-1, with a weak D call TRBD1 (5 bases). The germline V and J ends were trimmed by 3 bases and 4 bases, with 12 bases remaining between them. This CDR3 comprises 13 residues. Germline V gene data show CDR1 as SQVTM and CDR2 as ANQGSEA. CDR3 protein: CSVDYGGGTEAFS. CDR3 nucleotides: TGCAGCGTTGATTATGGTGGGGGCACTGAAGCTTTCTCT.

Comment on this clone: Sequence at one end of the junction differs from germline and may be a read error. This rearrangement joins TRBV10-2 to TRBJ2-1, with 9 positions matching TRBD2. The CDR3 extends over 14 amino acids. In germline, CDR1 is WSHSY, CDR2 SAAADI. The CDR3 sequence: CASSEGRGRAVSLF. CDR3 DNA sequence: TGCGCCAGCAGTGAGGGTCGCGGGAGGGCCGTATCTCTCTTC.

The DNA of the CDR3 is TGTGCCATCAGTAGAGCCGGGACAGGGGACAATGAGCAGTTCTTC. It encodes CAISRAGTGDNEQFF. The genes are TRBV10-3 and TRBJ2-1, with TRBD1 matching over 10 bases. V gave up 5 bases and J gave up 5 bases; unmatched junction bases: 6. The CDR3 is made up of 15 amino acids. Germline V gives CDR1 ENHRY, CDR2 SYGVKD.

V is TRBV28 and J is TRBJ1-5; D gene uncertain. Germline CDR1 and CDR2: MDHEN and SYDVKM. Trimming took off 3 bases at V and 2 bases at J, with 8 bases between the two ends. The length of the CDR3 is 14 residues. The CDR3 DNA follows: TGTGCCAGCAGTTTTCGCGGTGGCAATCAGCCCCAGCATTTT. As protein: CASSFRGGNQPQHF.

The genes are TRBV19 and TRBJ1-2; D gene unclear. Germline V gene sequence: CDR1 LNHDA, CDR2 SQIVND (reference sequence). This CDR3 spans 12 amino acids. V was shortened by 7 bases and J by 2 bases, with 8 bases between the two germline ends. CDR3 protein: CASTEGNYGYTF. The CDR3 nucleotides are TGTGCCAGTACGGAGGGAAACTATGGCTACACCTTC.

The CDR3 DNA sequence: TGCGCCAGCAGCGCTCGGGACCGGATGGGGGACCAGTACTTC. Translating gives CASSARDRMGDQYF. V is TRBV5-1 and J is TRBJ2-7; either TRBD1 or TRBD2 may fit D (5 bases each). Trimming took 4 bases from V and 10 from J, leaving 21 bases between them. The CDR3 contains 14 residues. From germline, CDR1 is SGHRS and CDR2 YFSETQ.

This clone has a handful of counts. The chain has TRBV5-4 and TRBJ2-5; 8 bases line up with TRBD2. CDR1 is SGHNT, CDR2 YYREEE, per germline (reference sequence). The CDR3 length is 14 residues. J gave up 1 base and V 4 bases, and 3 bases lay outside the gene matches. CDR3 protein: CASSPGGGQETQYF. Here the CDR3 DNA reads TGTGCCAGCAGCCCGGGGGGGGGCCAAGAGACCCAGTACTTC. The variable domain in full, completed from reference TRBV5-4 and TRBJ2-5, reads ETGVTQSPTHLIKTRGQQVTLRCSSQSGHNTVSWYQQALGQGPQFIFQYYREEENGRGNFPPRFSGLQFPNYSSELNVNALELDDSALYLCASSPGGGQETQYFGPGTRLLVL.

The chain is built from TRBV7-3 and TRBJ2-5; D may be TRBD2 (5 bases). The V end was cut by 1 base, the J end by 2 bases, with 11 bases between. The CDR3 covers 15 residues. CDR1 and CDR2 from the germline V gene are SGHTA and FQGTGA. The CDR3 nucleotides are TGTGCCAGCAGCTTAATGGGCGGGCCGCAAGAGACCCAGTACTTC. It yields the protein CASSLMGGPQETQYF. The full variable domain, completed using reference TRBV7-3 and TRBJ2-5, is GAGVSQTPSNKVTEKGKYVELRCDPISGHTALYWYRQSLGQGPEFLIYFQGTGAADDSGLPNDRFFAVRPEGSVSTLKIQRTERGDSAVYLCASSLMGGPQETQYFGPGTRLLVL.

The chain employs TRBV10-3 and TRBJ2-2; 11 nucleotides agree with TRBD2. This CDR3 has 16 amino acids. Unmatched junction bases numbered 7, after V lost 3 bases and J lost 7 bases. Per the germline V gene, CDR1 is ENHRY and CDR2 is SYGVKD. CDR3 bases: TGTGCCATCAGTGAAGGCCTAGCGGGAGGTATCGGGGAGCTGTTTTTT. Translating gives CAISEGLAGGIGELFF.